Listed here is a single TCR beta chain. Its antigen remains unidentified. Broader study findings: Tumor Tregs overlapped most with tumor, then blood, naive CD4+ cells. The TCR gene usage of tumor memory CD4+ T cells clustered together with blood and lymph node memory CD4+ cells and with lymph node naive CD4+ cells.

TCRdb ran MiXCR on the 5' RACE reads and lists one entry per CDR3 protein. The repertoire holds 50,000 to 65,000 distinct CDR3 sequences, with roughly 28% as singletons. Memory CD4+ cells were defined as CD4+CD45RO+CD25-. This CDR3 has 16 residues. V trimming: 5 bases; J trimming: 5 bases; junction bases outside the gene matches: 13. Germline CDR1 MDHEN, CDR2 SYDVKM. Sample: tumor-infiltrating memory CD4+ T cells sorted from the breast tumor. Subset defined: memory CD4+ T cells, CD4+CD45RO+CD25-. The V gene is TRBV28, the J gene TRBJ2-7; 9 bases fit TRBD1. The receptor's source is a female donor with breast cancer. CDR3 sequence reads: CASSPTGTGWFHEQYF. CDR3 bases: TGTGCCAGCAGTCCCACCGGGACAGGGTGGTTTCACGAGCAGTACTTC.